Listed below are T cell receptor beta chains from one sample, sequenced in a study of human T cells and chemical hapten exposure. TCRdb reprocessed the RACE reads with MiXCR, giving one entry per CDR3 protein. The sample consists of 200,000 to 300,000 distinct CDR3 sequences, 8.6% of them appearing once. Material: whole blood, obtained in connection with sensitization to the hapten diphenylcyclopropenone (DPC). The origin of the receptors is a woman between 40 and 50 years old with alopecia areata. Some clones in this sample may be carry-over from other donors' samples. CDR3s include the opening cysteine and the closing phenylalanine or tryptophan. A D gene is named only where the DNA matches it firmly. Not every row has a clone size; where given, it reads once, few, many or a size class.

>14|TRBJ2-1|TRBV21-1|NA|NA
CASLAVRGYNEQFF
TGTGCCAGCCTAGCCGTCAGGGGGTACAATGAGCAGTTCTTC
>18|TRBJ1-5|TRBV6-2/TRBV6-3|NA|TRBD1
CASSPTFLGTGGNQPQHF
TGTGCCAGCAGCCCCACTTTTCTTGGGACAGGGGGCAATCAGCCCCAGCATTTT
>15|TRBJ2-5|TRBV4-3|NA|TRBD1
CASSQGQGRQETQYF
TGCGCCAGCAGCCAGGGACAGGGGAGACAAGAGACCCAGTACTTC
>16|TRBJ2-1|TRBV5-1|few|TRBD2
CASSLARLAGTNEQFF
TGCGCCAGCAGCTTGGCCCGACTAGCGGGGACCAATGAGCAGTTCTTC
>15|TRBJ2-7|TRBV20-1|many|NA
CSARDLVLAAYEQYF
TGCAGTGCTAGAGATCTTGTACTAGCAGCCTACGAGCAGTACTTC
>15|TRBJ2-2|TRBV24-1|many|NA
CATSDLDTLTGELFF
TGTGCCACCAGTGATTTAGACACCCTCACCGGGGAGCTGTTTTTT
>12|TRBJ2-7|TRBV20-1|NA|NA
CSARGVGCNSCF
TGCAGTGCTAGAGGGGTGGGCTGCAACAGCTGCTTC
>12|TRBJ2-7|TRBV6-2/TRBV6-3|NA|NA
CASRSPAYEQYF
TGTGCCAGCAGATCCCCGGCCTACGAGCAGTACTTC
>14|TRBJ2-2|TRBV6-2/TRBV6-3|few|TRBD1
CASRAAGGTGELFF
TGTGCCAGCAGGGCAGCAGGGGGCACCGGGGAGCTGTTTTTT
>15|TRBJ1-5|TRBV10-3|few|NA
CAISESGASNQPQHF
TGTGCCATCAGTGAGTCTGGGGCATCCAATCAGCCCCAGCATTTT
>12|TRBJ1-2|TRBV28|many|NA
CASSRQAYGYTF
TGTGCCAGCAGTAGGCAGGCCTATGGCTACACCTTC
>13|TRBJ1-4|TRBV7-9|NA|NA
CASSPEGREKLFF
TGTGCCAGCAGCCCGGAGGGGAGAGAAAAACTGTTTTTT
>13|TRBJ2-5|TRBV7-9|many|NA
CASSPGTVETQYF
TGTGCCAGCAGCCCCGGGACCGTAGAGACCCAGTACTTC
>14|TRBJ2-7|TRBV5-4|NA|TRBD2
CASSPGGPSYEQYF
TGTGCCAGCAGCCCGGGGGGTCCCTCCTACGAGCAGTACTTC
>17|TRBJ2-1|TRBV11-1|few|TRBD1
CASSRNPTGGSYNEQFF
TGTGCCAGCAGCAGGAATCCAACAGGGGGCTCCTACAATGAGCAGTTCTTC
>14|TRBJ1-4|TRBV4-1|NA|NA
CASSPGVLSEKLFF
TGCGCCAGCAGCCCAGGGGTTCTGAGTGAAAAACTGTTTTTT
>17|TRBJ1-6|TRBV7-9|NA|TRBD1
CASSRRQNRGRDSPLHF
TGTGCCAGCAGCCGAAGACAAAACAGGGGCCGTGATTCACCCCTCCACTTT
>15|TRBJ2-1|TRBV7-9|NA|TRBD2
CASSLERDYPAEQFF
TGTGCCAGCAGCTTAGAGCGGGACTATCCTGCGGAGCAGTTCTTC
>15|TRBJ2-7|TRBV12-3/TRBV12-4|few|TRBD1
CASSDSRQGAYEQYF
TGTGCCAGCAGTGACTCCCGACAGGGGGCCTACGAGCAGTACTTC
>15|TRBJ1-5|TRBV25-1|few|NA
CASSMQGLDNQPQHF
TGTGCCAGCTCTATGCAGGGGCTCGACAATCAGCCCCAGCATTTT
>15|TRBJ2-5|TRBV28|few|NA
CASSFRVVPGETQYF
TGTGCCAGCAGTTTCAGGGTCGTACCAGGGGAGACCCAGTACTTC
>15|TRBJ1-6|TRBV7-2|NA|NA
CASSLSAGSSSPLHF
TGTGCCAGCAGCTTATCTGCAGGGTCGAGTTCACCCCTCCACTTT
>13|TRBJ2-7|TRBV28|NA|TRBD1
CASSLSTGQGQYF
TGTGCCAGCAGTTTATCTACTGGACAGGGGCAGTACTTC
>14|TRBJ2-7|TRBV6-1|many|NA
CASSEGQGTYEQYF
TGTGCCAGCAGTGAAGGGCAGGGTACATACGAGCAGTACTTC
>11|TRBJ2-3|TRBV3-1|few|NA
CATASTDTQYF
TGTGCCACGGCCAGCACAGATACGCAGTATTTT
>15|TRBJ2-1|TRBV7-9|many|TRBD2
CASSVPGLYYNEQFF
TGTGCCAGCAGCGTACCGGGACTATATTACAATGAGCAGTTCTTC
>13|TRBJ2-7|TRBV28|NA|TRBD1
CASSLMDRGTQYF
TGTGCCAGCAGTTTAATGGACAGGGGAACGCAGTACTTC
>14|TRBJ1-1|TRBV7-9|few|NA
CASSFEVGSHEAFF
TGTGCCAGCAGCTTCGAGGTTGGTTCGCATGAAGCTTTCTTT
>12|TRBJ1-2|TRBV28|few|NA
CACSGESYGYTF
TGTGCCTGCTCGGGGGAGAGCTATGGCTACACCTTC
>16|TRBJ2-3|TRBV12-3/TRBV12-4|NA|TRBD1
CASSPSRDRLTDTQYF
TGTGCCAGCAGCCCCTCCCGGGACAGACTCACAGATACGCAGTATTTT
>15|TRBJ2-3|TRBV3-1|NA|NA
CASSYRGAGTDTQYF
TGTGCCAGCAGCTACCGGGGAGCGGGCACAGATACGCAGTATTTT
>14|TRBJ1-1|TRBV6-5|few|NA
CASRLGLTNTEAFF
TGTGCCAGCAGGTTGGGACTCACGAACACTGAAGCTTTCTTT
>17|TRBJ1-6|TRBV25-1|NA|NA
CASSEYQGQSFTSPLHF
TGTGCCAGCAGTGAATATCAAGGACAGAGTTTTACTTCACCCCTCCACTTT
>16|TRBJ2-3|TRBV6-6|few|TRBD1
CASSWGTGRGEDTQYF
TGTGCCAGCAGTTGGGGGACAGGGCGGGGAGAAGATACGCAGTATTTT
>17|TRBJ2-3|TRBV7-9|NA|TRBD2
CASSYGTSGSPSDTQYF
TGTGCCAGCAGCTATGGGACTAGCGGGAGCCCCTCAGATACGCAGTATTTT
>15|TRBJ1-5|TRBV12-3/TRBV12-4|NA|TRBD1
CASTSGQSSNQPQHF
TGTGCCAGCACCTCGGGACAGAGTAGCAATCAGCCCCAGCATTTT
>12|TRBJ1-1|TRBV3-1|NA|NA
CASSLRQFEAFF
TGTGCCAGCAGCTTACGACAGTTTGAAGCTTTCTTT
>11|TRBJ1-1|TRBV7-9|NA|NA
CASSPGLEAFF
TGTGCCAGCAGCCCGGGTCTTGAAGCTTTCTTT
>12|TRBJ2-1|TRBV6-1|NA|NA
CASSEAGGEQFF
TGTGCCAGCAGTGAAGCCGGGGGTGAGCAGTTCTTC
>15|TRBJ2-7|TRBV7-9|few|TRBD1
CASSFFGTGAYEQYF
TGTGCCAGCAGCTTTTTCGGGACAGGGGCCTACGAGCAGTACTTC
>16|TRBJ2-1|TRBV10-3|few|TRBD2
CAISGTSGRAYNEQFF
TGTGCCATCAGTGGGACTAGCGGGAGGGCCTACAATGAGCAGTTCTTC
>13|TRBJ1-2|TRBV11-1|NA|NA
CASSQLGQNGYTF
TGTGCCAGCAGCCAATTAGGACAGAATGGCTACACCTTC
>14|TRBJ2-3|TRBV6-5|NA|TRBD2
CASSYLAGEGTQYF
TGTGCCAGCAGTTATCTAGCGGGGGAAGGGACGCAGTATTTT
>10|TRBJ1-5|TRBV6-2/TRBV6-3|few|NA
CASGNQPQHF
TGTGCCAGCGGGAATCAGCCCCAGCATTTT
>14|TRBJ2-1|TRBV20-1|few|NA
CSAETVDSYNEQFF
TGCAGTGCAGAGACGGTGGACTCCTACAATGAGCAGTTCTTC
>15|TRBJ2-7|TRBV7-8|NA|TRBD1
CASSFVDRGAYEQYF
TGTGCCAGCAGCTTCGTCGACAGGGGAGCCTACGAGCAGTACTTC
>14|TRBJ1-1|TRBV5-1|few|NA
CASSLGPESAEAFF
TGCGCCAGCAGCTTGGGTCCGGAGTCAGCTGAAGCTTTCTTT
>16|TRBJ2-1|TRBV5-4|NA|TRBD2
CASSPAGTSGYNEQFF
TGTGCCAGCAGCCCGGCCGGGACTAGCGGCTACAATGAGCAGTTCTTC
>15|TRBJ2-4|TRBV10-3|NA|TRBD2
CAISGGGSGKNIQYF
TGTGCCATCAGTGGGGGAGGGAGCGGCAAAAACATTCAGTACTTC
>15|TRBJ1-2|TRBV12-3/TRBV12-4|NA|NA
CASSQVRRGSNGYTF
TGTGCCAGCAGTCAGGTTCGGAGGGGGTCAAATGGCTACACCTTC
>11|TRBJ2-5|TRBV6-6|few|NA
CASSSIETQYF
TGTGCCAGTAGCTCAATAGAGACCCAGTACTTC
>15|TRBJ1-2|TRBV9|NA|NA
CASRAPGISNYGYTF
TGTGCCAGCAGGGCCCCAGGGATTTCTAACTATGGCTACACCTTC